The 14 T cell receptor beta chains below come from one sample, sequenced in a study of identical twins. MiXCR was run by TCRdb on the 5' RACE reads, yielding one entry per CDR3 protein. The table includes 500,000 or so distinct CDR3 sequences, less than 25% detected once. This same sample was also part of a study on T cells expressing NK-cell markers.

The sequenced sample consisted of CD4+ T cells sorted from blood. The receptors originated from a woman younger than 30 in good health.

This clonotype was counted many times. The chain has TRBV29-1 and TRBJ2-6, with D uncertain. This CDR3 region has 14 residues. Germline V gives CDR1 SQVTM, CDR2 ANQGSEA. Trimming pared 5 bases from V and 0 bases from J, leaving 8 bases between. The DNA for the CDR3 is TGCAGCGTTTTTCCAGGCTCTGGGGCCAACGTCCTGACTTTC. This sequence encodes CSVFPGSGANVLTF.

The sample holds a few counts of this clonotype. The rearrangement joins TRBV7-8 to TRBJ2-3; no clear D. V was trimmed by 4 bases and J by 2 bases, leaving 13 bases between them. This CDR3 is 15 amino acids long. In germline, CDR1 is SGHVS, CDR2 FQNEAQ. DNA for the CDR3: TGTGCCAGCAGCTCCCGGTTTAGGGACACAGATACGCAGTATTTT. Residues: CASSSRFRDTDTQYF.

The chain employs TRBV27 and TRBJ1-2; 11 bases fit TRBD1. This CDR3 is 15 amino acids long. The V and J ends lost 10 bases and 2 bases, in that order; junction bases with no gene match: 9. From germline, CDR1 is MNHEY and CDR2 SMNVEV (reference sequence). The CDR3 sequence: CATRTGTGGNYGYTF. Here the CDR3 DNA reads TGTGCCACCAGAACCGGGACAGGGGGAAACTATGGCTACACCTTC.

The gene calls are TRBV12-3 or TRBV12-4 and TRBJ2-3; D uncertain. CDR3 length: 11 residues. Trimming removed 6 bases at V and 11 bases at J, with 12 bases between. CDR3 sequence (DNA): TGTGCCAGCAGCAAGCAATTGGGGCAGTATTTT. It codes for CASSKQLGQYF.

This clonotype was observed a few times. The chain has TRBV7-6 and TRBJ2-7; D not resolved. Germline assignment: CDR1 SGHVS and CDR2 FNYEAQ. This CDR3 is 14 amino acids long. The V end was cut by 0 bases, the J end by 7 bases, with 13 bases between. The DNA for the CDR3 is TGTGCCAGCAGCTTAGCTCGCAGAGTTGGGGAGCAGTACTTC. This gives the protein CASSLARRVGEQYF.

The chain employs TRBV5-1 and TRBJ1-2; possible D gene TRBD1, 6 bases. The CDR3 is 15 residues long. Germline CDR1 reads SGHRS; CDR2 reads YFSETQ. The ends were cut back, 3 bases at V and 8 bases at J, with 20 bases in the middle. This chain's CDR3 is CASSSGQPSPGGYTF. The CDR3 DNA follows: TGCGCCAGCAGCTCGGGACAACCTTCCCCGGGAGGCTACACCTTC.

CDR3 nucleotides: TGCAGTGCGTATAGGACAGTGGGTAATTCACCCCTCCACTTT. Its translation is CSAYRTVGNSPLHF. J is TRBJ1-6 and V is TRBV20-1, with D maybe TRBD1 (6 bases). Germline loops: CDR1 DFQATT, CDR2 SNEGSKA (reference sequence). This CDR3 comprises 14 residues. V was clipped by 6 bases and J by 6 bases, with 15 bases between them.

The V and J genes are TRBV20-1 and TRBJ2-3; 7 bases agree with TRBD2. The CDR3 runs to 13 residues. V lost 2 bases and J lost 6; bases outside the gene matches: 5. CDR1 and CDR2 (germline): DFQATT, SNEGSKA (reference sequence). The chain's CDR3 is CSARSHSGDTQYF. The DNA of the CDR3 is TGCAGTGCTAGATCCCATAGCGGGGATACGCAGTATTTT.

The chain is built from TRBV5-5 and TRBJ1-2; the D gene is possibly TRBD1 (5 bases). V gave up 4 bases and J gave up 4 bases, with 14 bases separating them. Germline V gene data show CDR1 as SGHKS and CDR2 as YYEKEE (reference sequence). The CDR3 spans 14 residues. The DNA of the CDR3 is TGTGCCAGCAGCCTAAGCCAGGGACTCTATGGCTACACCTTC. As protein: CASSLSQGLYGYTF.

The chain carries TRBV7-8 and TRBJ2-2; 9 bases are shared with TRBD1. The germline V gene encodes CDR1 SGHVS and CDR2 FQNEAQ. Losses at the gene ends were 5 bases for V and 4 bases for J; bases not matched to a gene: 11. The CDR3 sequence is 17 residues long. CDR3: CASSHGTGLSVTGELFF. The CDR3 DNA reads TGTGCCAGCAGCCACGGGACAGGGTTATCGGTCACCGGGGAGCTGTTTTTT.

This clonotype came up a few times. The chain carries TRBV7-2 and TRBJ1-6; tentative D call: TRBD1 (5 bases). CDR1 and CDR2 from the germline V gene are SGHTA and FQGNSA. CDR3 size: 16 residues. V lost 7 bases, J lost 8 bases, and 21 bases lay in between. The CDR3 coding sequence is TGTGCCAGCAAGACTTCAGGGACGAGGGGACATTCACCCCTCCACTTT. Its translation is CASKTSGTRGHSPLHF.

The CDR3 loop is CASSLFSSGSGANVLTF. CDR3 in DNA: TGTGCCAGCAGCTTGTTCAGCTCCGGCTCTGGGGCCAACGTCCTGACTTTC. The chain joins TRBV7-9 to TRBJ2-6; the D is unclear. The V gene's germline CDR1 is SEHNR and CDR2 FQNEAQ (reference sequence). The CDR3 covers 17 residues. Trimming cost V 3 bases and J 0 bases, with 12 bases left between them.

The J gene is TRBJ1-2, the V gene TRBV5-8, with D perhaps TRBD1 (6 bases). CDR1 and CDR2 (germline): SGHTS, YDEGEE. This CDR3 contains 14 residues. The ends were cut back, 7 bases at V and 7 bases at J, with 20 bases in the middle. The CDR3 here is CASVVRRGASGYTF. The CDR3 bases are TGTGCCAGCGTCGTGAGGCGGGGGGCATCTGGCTACACCTTC.

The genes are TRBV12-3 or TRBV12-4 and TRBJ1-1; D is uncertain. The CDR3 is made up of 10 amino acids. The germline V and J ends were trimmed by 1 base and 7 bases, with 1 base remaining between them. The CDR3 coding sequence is TGTGCCAGCAGTTTAGATGAAGCTTTCTTT. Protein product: CASSLDEAFF.